This T cell receptor (beta chain) was obtained from a study of T-cell reconstitution after alpha-beta-depleted transplantation in children. Germline V gives CDR1 ENHRY, CDR2 SYGVKD. This CDR3 is 13 amino acids long. V shed 6 bases, J shed 6 bases, and the junction held 6 bases outside the gene matches. This clonotype came up many times. Unique molecular identifiers were used in preparing the TCRbeta library. Using its own MiXCR run on the PCR reads, TCRdb lists one record per CDR3 protein. The sample lists 420,000 or so distinct CDR3 sequences, under 13% occurring once. The chain recombines TRBV10-3 with TRBJ2-3; TRBD2 matches 7 bases. The source material was PBMCs from the stem cell graft donor, sampled from the stem cell graft. This sequence originates from a human donor who donated a stem cell graft to a child with acute myeloid leukemia. CDR3 loop: CAIRAGVGDTQYF. In nucleotides, the CDR3 is TGTGCCATCAGGGCGGGGGTTGGGGATACGCAGTATTTT.